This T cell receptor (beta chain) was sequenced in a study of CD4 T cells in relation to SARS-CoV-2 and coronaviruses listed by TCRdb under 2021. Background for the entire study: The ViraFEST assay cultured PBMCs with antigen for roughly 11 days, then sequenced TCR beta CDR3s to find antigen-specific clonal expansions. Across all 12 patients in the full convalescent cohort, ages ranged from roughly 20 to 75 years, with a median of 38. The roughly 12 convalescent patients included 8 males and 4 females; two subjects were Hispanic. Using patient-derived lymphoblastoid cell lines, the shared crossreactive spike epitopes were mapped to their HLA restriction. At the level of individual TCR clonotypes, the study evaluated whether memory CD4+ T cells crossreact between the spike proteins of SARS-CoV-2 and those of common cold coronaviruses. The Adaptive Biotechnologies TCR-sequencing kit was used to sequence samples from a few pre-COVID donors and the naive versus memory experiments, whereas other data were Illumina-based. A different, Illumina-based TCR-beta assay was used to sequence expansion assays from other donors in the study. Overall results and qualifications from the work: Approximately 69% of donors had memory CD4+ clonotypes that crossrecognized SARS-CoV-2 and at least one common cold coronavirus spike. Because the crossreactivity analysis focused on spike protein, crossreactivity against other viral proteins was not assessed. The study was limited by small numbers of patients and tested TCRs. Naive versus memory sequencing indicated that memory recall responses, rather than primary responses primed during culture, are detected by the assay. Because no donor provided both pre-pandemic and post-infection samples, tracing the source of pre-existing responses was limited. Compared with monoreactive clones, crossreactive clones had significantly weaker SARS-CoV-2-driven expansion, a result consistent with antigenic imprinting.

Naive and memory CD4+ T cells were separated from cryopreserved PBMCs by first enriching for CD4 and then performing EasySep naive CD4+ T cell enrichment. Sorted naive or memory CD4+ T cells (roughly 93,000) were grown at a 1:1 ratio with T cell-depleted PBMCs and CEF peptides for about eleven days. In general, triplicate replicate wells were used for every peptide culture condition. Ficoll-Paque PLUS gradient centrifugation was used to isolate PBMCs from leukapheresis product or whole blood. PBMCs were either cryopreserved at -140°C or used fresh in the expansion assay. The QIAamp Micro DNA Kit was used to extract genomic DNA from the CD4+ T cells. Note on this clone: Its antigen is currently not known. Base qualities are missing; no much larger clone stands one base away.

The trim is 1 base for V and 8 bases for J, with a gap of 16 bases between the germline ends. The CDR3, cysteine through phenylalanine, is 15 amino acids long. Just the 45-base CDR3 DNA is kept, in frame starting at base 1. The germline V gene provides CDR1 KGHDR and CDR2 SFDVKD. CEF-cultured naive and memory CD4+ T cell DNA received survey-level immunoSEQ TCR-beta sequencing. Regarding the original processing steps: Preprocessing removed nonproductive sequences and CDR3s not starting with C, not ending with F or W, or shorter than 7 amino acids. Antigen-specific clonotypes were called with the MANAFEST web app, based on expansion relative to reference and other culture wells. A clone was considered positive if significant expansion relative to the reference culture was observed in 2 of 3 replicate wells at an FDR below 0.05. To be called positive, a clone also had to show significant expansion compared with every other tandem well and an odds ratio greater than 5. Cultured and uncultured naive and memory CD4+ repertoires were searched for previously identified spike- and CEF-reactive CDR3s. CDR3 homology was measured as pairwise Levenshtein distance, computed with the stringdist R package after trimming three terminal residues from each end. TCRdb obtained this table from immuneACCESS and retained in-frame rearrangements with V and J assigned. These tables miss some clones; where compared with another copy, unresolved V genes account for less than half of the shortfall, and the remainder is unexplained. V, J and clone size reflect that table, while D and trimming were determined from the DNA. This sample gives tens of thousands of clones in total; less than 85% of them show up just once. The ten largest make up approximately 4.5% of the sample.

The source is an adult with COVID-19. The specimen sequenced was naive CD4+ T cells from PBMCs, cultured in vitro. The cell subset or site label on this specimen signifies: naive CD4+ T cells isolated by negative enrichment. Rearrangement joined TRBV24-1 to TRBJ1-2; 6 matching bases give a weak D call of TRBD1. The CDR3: CATSDLSGDRRGYTF. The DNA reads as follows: TGTGCCACCAGTGATTTATCAGGGGACCGGCGGGGCTACACCTTC.